This is a list of T cell receptor beta chains from one sample in a study of PD-1 blockade in classical Hodgkin lymphoma. Profiling relied on immunoSEQ multiplex PCR, and the TCRdb table lists in-frame clones only, not all of them. Among roughly 36,000 clones listed, just over 75% were seen once. The material sequenced was peripheral blood mononuclear cells (PBMCs), taken before the fourth cycle of nivolumab. The receptors originated from a human donor with classical Hodgkin lymphoma. Both conserved end residues are part of each CDR3. The order of the fields is CDR3 DNA, CDR3 protein, J gene, clone size, V gene, D gene. The D gene is left open where the match is weak. Clone size is given for some rows only: seen once, a few or many times, or a class if the clone is expanded.

CDR3 DNA: TGTGCCAGCAGCCTCCCCTTGGACAGGGGCTCCTACGAGCAGTACTTC
CDR3 protein: CASSLPLDRGSYEQYF
J gene: TRBJ2-7
clone size: .
V gene: TRBV11-2
D gene: TRBD1

CDR3 DNA: TGTGCCAGTAGTATAGCCCAAAGGGGCAATGAGCAGTTCTTC
CDR3 protein: CASSIAQRGNEQFF
J gene: TRBJ2-1
clone size: .
V gene: TRBV19
D gene: .

CDR3 DNA: TGTGCCAGCTCACCACTACGGGTTGGTAGCAATCAGCCCCAGCATTTT
CDR3 protein: CASSPLRVGSNQPQHF
J gene: TRBJ1-5
clone size: .
V gene: TRBV18
D gene: .

CDR3 DNA: TGTGCCAGCAGCTCCACACGGGATTCACCCCTCCACTTT
CDR3 protein: CASSSTRDSPLHF
J gene: TRBJ1-6
clone size: .
V gene: TRBV7-2
D gene: .

CDR3 DNA: TGTGCCAGCAGCAGACGCCCCGGGACTAGCGGGGACAATGAGCAGTTCTTC
CDR3 protein: CASSRRPGTSGDNEQFF
J gene: TRBJ2-1
clone size: .
V gene: TRBV21-1
D gene: .

CDR3 DNA: TGTGCCACCAGCAGAGATCAAGGGCAGAACTATGGCTACACCTTC
CDR3 protein: CATSRDQGQNYGYTF
J gene: TRBJ1-2
clone size: .
V gene: TRBV15
D gene: .

CDR3 DNA: TGTGCCAGCAGTAGCTTTGAATGGGGGCCCAATCAGCCCCAGCATTTT
CDR3 protein: CASSSFEWGPNQPQHF
J gene: TRBJ1-5
clone size: once
V gene: TRBV28
D gene: .

CDR3 DNA: TGTGCCAGCGGAAGAGGGGGAGAGCAGTACTTC
CDR3 protein: CASGRGGEQYF
J gene: TRBJ2-7
clone size: .
V gene: TRBV6-5
D gene: .

CDR3 DNA: TGTGCTACCAGGAGGGCGGGGGGCCGGAGCACAGATACGCAGTATTTT
CDR3 protein: CATRRAGGRSTDTQYF
J gene: TRBJ2-3
clone size: .
V gene: TRBV19
D gene: TRBD2

CDR3 DNA: TGCGCCAGCAGCCTTGGTTTTGGGACAGGCTATAATTCACCCCTCCACTTT
CDR3 protein: CASSLGFGTGYNSPLHF
J gene: TRBJ1-6
clone size: .
V gene: TRBV5-1
D gene: TRBD1

CDR3 DNA: TGTGCCAGCAGCTCAGGAGGGTCCGGACTAGCGGGGTTTGAGCAGTACTTC
CDR3 protein: CASSSGGSGLAGFEQYF
J gene: TRBJ2-7
clone size: .
V gene: TRBV5-4
D gene: TRBD2

CDR3 DNA: TGCGCCAGCAGCTTTTCATCGCTCTATAATTCACCCCTCCACTTT
CDR3 protein: CASSFSSLYNSPLHF
J gene: TRBJ1-6
clone size: .
V gene: TRBV5-1
D gene: .

CDR3 DNA: TGTGCCAGCAGCCCCGACAGGGTGGTCTACGAGCAGTACTTC
CDR3 protein: CASSPDRVVYEQYF
J gene: TRBJ2-7
clone size: .
V gene: TRBV7-2
D gene: TRBD1

CDR3 DNA: TGCGCCAGCAGCTTCGGGCAGGCTGATGAAAAACTGTTTTTT
CDR3 protein: CASSFGQADEKLFF
J gene: TRBJ1-4
clone size: .
V gene: TRBV5-1
D gene: .

CDR3 DNA: TGCGCCAGCAGCCAAGGGGGCAGGTACCAAGAGACCCAGTACTTC
CDR3 protein: CASSQGGRYQETQYF
J gene: TRBJ2-5
clone size: .
V gene: TRBV4-3
D gene: .

CDR3 DNA: TGTGCCAGCAGAACGGACAGGGATATTGGTGGCTACACCTTC
CDR3 protein: CASRTDRDIGGYTF
J gene: TRBJ1-2
clone size: .
V gene: TRBV6-5
D gene: TRBD1

CDR3 DNA: TGCGCCAGCAGCCAAGACGGCTCTTACGAGCAGTACTTC
CDR3 protein: CASSQDGSYEQYF
J gene: TRBJ2-7
clone size: few
V gene: TRBV4-1
D gene: .

CDR3 DNA: TGTGCCAGCAAGGGGGACCGGGGTCATAATTCACCCCTCCACTTT
CDR3 protein: CASKGDRGHNSPLHF
J gene: TRBJ1-6
clone size: medium-sized
V gene: TRBV6-5
D gene: .

CDR3 DNA: TGTGCCACCAGCAGGACGATTTTGGATGAAAAACTGTTTTTT
CDR3 protein: CATSRTILDEKLFF
J gene: TRBJ1-4
clone size: once
V gene: TRBV15
D gene: .

CDR3 DNA: TGTGCCAGCAGTTTAGGTTGGCGAGAGACCCAGTACTTC
CDR3 protein: CASSLGWRETQYF
J gene: TRBJ2-5
clone size: once
V gene: TRBV28
D gene: .

CDR3 DNA: TGTGCCAGCAGCTTAGGGGGCGGGACAGGGAGGACAGATACGCAGTATTTT
CDR3 protein: CASSLGGGTGRTDTQYF
J gene: TRBJ2-3
clone size: .
V gene: TRBV7-2
D gene: TRBD1

CDR3 DNA: TGTGCCAGCAAGAGGGAAGTGAACACTGAAGCTTTCTTT
CDR3 protein: CASKREVNTEAFF
J gene: TRBJ1-1
clone size: .
V gene: TRBV6-1
D gene: .

CDR3 DNA: TGTGCCACGGCTACACAGGGGGCTTCGGGGGAGCTGTTTTTT
CDR3 protein: CATATQGASGELFF
J gene: TRBJ2-2
clone size: .
V gene: TRBV2
D gene: TRBD1

CDR3 DNA: TGTGCCAGCAGCTTAGCGGGAACACCCTACGAGCAGTACTTC
CDR3 protein: CASSLAGTPYEQYF
J gene: TRBJ2-7
clone size: .
V gene: TRBV7-2
D gene: .

CDR3 DNA: TGCGCCAGCAGCCAGAAACAGGGAGGGGGCACTGAAGCTTTCTTT
CDR3 protein: CASSQKQGGGTEAFF
J gene: TRBJ1-1
clone size: .
V gene: TRBV4-1
D gene: .

CDR3 DNA: TGTGCCAGCAGCCCCACAGAGTACGAGCAGTACTTC
CDR3 protein: CASSPTEYEQYF
J gene: TRBJ2-7
clone size: few
V gene: TRBV6-5
D gene: .

CDR3 DNA: TGTGCCAGCGGCCTAGCAAAAAGCACAGATACGCAGTATTTT
CDR3 protein: CASGLAKSTDTQYF
J gene: TRBJ2-3
clone size: .
V gene: TRBV6-5
D gene: .

CDR3 DNA: TGTGCCAGCAGCTCAATACAGGGGAAGGATAAGGCTTTCTTT
CDR3 protein: CASSSIQGKDKAFF
J gene: TRBJ1-1
clone size: .
V gene: TRBV11-2
D gene: TRBD1

CDR3 DNA: TGTGCCAGCAGCTTAGGTGCGGGGGGAGATACGCAGTATTTT
CDR3 protein: CASSLGAGGDTQYF
J gene: TRBJ2-3
clone size: .
V gene: TRBV7-2
D gene: TRBD2

CDR3 DNA: TGTGCCAGCAGTTTATACCCCCCCTCCCTAGCAACTAGCACAGATACGCAGTATTTT
CDR3 protein: CASSLYPPSLATSTDTQYF
J gene: TRBJ2-3
clone size: .
V gene: TRBV27
D gene: .

CDR3 DNA: TGTGCCAGCAGTCCCGGGACAGGCAACACCGGGGAGCTGTTTTTT
CDR3 protein: CASSPGTGNTGELFF
J gene: TRBJ2-2
clone size: .
V gene: TRBV7-3
D gene: TRBD1

CDR3 DNA: TGTGCCAGCAGCTTAGAGTCTTCCGTGTCACCCCTCCACTTT
CDR3 protein: CASSLESSVSPLHF
J gene: TRBJ1-6
clone size: few
V gene: TRBV7-2
D gene: .

CDR3 DNA: TGCGCCAGCAGCCAGACATACAGGGTAGACTCACCCCTCCACTTT
CDR3 protein: CASSQTYRVDSPLHF
J gene: TRBJ1-6
clone size: .
V gene: TRBV4-3
D gene: .

CDR3 DNA: TGTGCCAGCAGCGCATCCGGGACAGGGGGTAGTGGCTACACCTTC
CDR3 protein: CASSASGTGGSGYTF
J gene: TRBJ1-2
clone size: few
V gene: TRBV7-6
D gene: TRBD1

CDR3 DNA: TGTGCCTGGAGTGTAGGGGGACAGGGGCAAACCCCCCAGCATTTT
CDR3 protein: CAWSVGGQGQTPQHF
J gene: TRBJ1-5
clone size: .
V gene: TRBV30
D gene: TRBD1

CDR3 DNA: TGTGCCAGTACCGCCGGGCGGGGATTTAATTCACCCCTCCACTTT
CDR3 protein: CASTAGRGFNSPLHF
J gene: TRBJ1-6
clone size: .
V gene: TRBV19
D gene: .

CDR3 DNA: TGCGCCAGCAGCTTGCCGGGGGCCGTGGGAGATACGCAGTATTTT
CDR3 protein: CASSLPGAVGDTQYF
J gene: TRBJ2-3
clone size: .
V gene: TRBV5-1
D gene: .

CDR3 DNA: TGTGCCAGCAGTGATAGGGGACAGGGTTGGAATCAGCCCCAGCATTTT
CDR3 protein: CASSDRGQGWNQPQHF
J gene: TRBJ1-5
clone size: .
V gene: TRBV6-1
D gene: TRBD1

CDR3 DNA: TGTGCCAGCAGCTCAAGTAGCGGGGGGCTCAATGAGCAGTTCTTC
CDR3 protein: CASSSSSGGLNEQFF
J gene: TRBJ2-1
clone size: .
V gene: TRBV7-3
D gene: TRBD2

CDR3 DNA: TGTGCCAGCAGCTATTTAGTAACCACCGGGGAGCTGTTTTTT
CDR3 protein: CASSYLVTTGELFF
J gene: TRBJ2-2
clone size: .
V gene: TRBV11-2
D gene: .

CDR3 DNA: TGTGCCAGCAGCTGGGGACAGGTTGCGGGTTACCAAGAGACCCAGTACTTC
CDR3 protein: CASSWGQVAGYQETQYF
J gene: TRBJ2-5
clone size: few
V gene: TRBV5-4
D gene: TRBD1

CDR3 DNA: TGTGCCAGCAGCTTGGTCTGGCAGGGAGATGGCTACACCTTC
CDR3 protein: CASSLVWQGDGYTF
J gene: TRBJ1-2
clone size: few
V gene: TRBV7-2
D gene: .

CDR3 DNA: TGTGCCTGGAGAAGGCTCGGGACCGGGGAGCTGTTTTTT
CDR3 protein: CAWRRLGTGELFF
J gene: TRBJ2-2
clone size: once
V gene: TRBV30
D gene: .

CDR3 DNA: TGTGCCAGCAGCTCCCGGACTCAGAACGAGCAGTACTTC
CDR3 protein: CASSSRTQNEQYF
J gene: TRBJ2-7
clone size: .
V gene: TRBV2
D gene: .

CDR3 DNA: TGTGCCAGCAGCTTAACCCTAGGGCCCAGACGGGAGCAGTTCTTC
CDR3 protein: CASSLTLGPRREQFF
J gene: TRBJ2-1
clone size: .
V gene: TRBV7-3
D gene: .

CDR3 DNA: TGTGCCAGCAGCCAAGGGAAAAGGTACACCGGGGAGCTGTTTTTT
CDR3 protein: CASSQGKRYTGELFF
J gene: TRBJ2-2
clone size: .
V gene: TRBV14
D gene: .

CDR3 DNA: TGTGCCTCGGAGAGCGGCTCCTACGAGCAGTACTTC
CDR3 protein: CASESGSYEQYF
J gene: TRBJ2-7
clone size: once
V gene: TRBV30
D gene: .

CDR3 DNA: TGTGCCAGTAGTATAAGGATGAGGCACGAGCAGTACTTC
CDR3 protein: CASSIRMRHEQYF
J gene: TRBJ2-7
clone size: .
V gene: TRBV19
D gene: .

CDR3 DNA: TGTGCCAGCAGCCCAACCGGGACAGGGGTATTTTATGGCTACACCTTC
CDR3 protein: CASSPTGTGVFYGYTF
J gene: TRBJ1-2
clone size: .
V gene: TRBV9
D gene: TRBD1

CDR3 DNA: TGTGCCAGTAGAACTACAGGAGTTTCCTACAATGAGCAGTTCTTC
CDR3 protein: CASRTTGVSYNEQFF
J gene: TRBJ2-1
clone size: .
V gene: TRBV19
D gene: .

CDR3 DNA: TGTGCCAGCAGCTTGGGGGGACAGGGGAAAGAGACCCAGTACTTC
CDR3 protein: CASSLGGQGKETQYF
J gene: TRBJ2-5
clone size: .
V gene: TRBV5-8
D gene: TRBD1

CDR3 DNA: TGTGCCAGCAGCCTGACAGGGGGCCCCCCGAACACCGGGGAGCTGTTTTTT
CDR3 protein: CASSLTGGPPNTGELFF
J gene: TRBJ2-2
clone size: .
V gene: TRBV11-2
D gene: TRBD1

CDR3 DNA: TGTGCCAGCAGTGAAGCCCCCCAGAAAGAGACCCAGTACTTC
CDR3 protein: CASSEAPQKETQYF
J gene: TRBJ2-5
clone size: .
V gene: TRBV2
D gene: .

CDR3 DNA: TGTGCCAGCAGTGAACAGGGAAAGCGTGGCTACACCTTC
CDR3 protein: CASSEQGKRGYTF
J gene: TRBJ1-2
clone size: .
V gene: TRBV2
D gene: .

CDR3 DNA: TGTGCCAGCAGTTCCTACTCCCCACAGGGAAACTATGGCTACACCTTC
CDR3 protein: CASSSYSPQGNYGYTF
J gene: TRBJ1-2
clone size: .
V gene: TRBV6-6
D gene: .